These 29 T cell receptor beta chains share one sample of origin, sequenced in a study of T cells in Graves' hyperthyroidism and ophthalmopathy. It was RNA transcripts that yielded the amplified TCR beta CDR3 regions. The HTBI primer set drove a first-round RT-PCR of the TCR CDR3. TCRdb ran MiXCR on the multiplex PCR reads and lists one entry per CDR3 protein. The table includes around 690,000 distinct CDR3 sequences, less than 25% detected once. The sequencing input was blood. The receptors stem from a man under 40 with Graves' ophthalmopathy.

This chain joins TRBV3-1 and TRBJ2-7, with TRBD2 as a possible D gene (6 bases). V lost 3 bases to trimming and J lost 5 bases, with 20 bases between them. CDR3 length: 16 amino acids. CDR1 and CDR2 from the germline V gene are LGHDT and YNNKEL (reference sequence). The CDR3 DNA reads as TGTGCCAGCAGCCAGTTCACTAGCTTTCGCGGCCACGAGCAGTACTTC. It is translated as CASSQFTSFRGHEQYF.

This clonotype was recorded a few times. The V gene is TRBV12-3 or TRBV12-4, the J gene TRBJ2-2; D is ambiguous. The CDR3 totals 14 residues. The V end lost 6 bases, the J end lost 3 bases, and 11 bases lay between the germline ends. The CDR3 loop is CASSPRGYTGELFF. The CDR3 nucleotides are TGTGCCAGCAGCCCTCGAGGTTACACCGGGGAGCTGTTTTTT.

This clonotype was detected only a few times. CDR3 in amino acids: CASSDSGASRETQYF. In nucleotides, the CDR3 is TGTGCCAGCAGTGATAGCGGGGCCTCACGAGAGACCCAGTACTTC. This chain joins TRBV3-1 and TRBJ2-5; 8 bases are shared with TRBD2. Germline CDR1 LGHDT, CDR2 YNNKEL (reference sequence). Germline trimming cut 6 bases from V and 4 bases from J; bases unmatched to any gene: 10. The CDR3 runs 15 residues.

This chain joins TRBV28 and TRBJ2-5, with 7 positions matching TRBD1. In germline, CDR1 is MDHEN, CDR2 SYDVKM. CDR3 length: 15 amino acids. V trimming: 3 bases; J trimming: 6 bases; junction bases outside the gene matches: 10. The CDR3 reads CASSFWQGDKKTQYF. In DNA, the CDR3 is TGTGCCAGCAGTTTTTGGCAGGGGGACAAGAAGACCCAGTACTTC.

This clonotype was seen a single time. The chain carries TRBV30 and TRBJ1-3, with 8 bases matching TRBD1. Germline trimming cut 0 bases from V and 5 bases from J; bases unmatched to any gene: 3. The CDR3 has 14 amino acids. From germline, CDR1 is GTSNPN and CDR2 SVGIG (reference sequence). CDR3 bases: TGTGCCTGGAGTGTAACAGGGGGAAGAAACACCATATATTTT. Residues: CAWSVTGGRNTIYF. Together with reference TRBV30 and TRBJ1-3, the CDR3 gives the full variable domain: SQTIHQWPATLVQPVGSPLSLECTVEGTSNPNLYWYRQAAGRGLQLLFYSVGIGQISSEVPQNLSASRPQDRQFILSSKKLLLSDSGFYLCAWSVTGGRNTIYFGEGSWLTVV.

This clonotype was found many times. CDR3 sequence (DNA): TGTGCCAGCATCGGTGAGAGGGAAACTAACTATGGCTACACCTTC. Translated: CASIGERETNYGYTF. The chain has TRBV28 and TRBJ1-2; D gene uncertain. With 7 bases removed from V and 0 bases from J, the gap between germline ends came to 15 bases. CDR3 size: 15 residues. Germline assignment: CDR1 MDHEN and CDR2 SYDVKM.

This clonotype appeared a few times. The chain carries TRBV7-9 and TRBJ1-2; D unresolved. V was cut by 5 bases and J by 6 bases, with 10 bases left in between. In germline, CDR1 is SEHNR, CDR2 FQNEAQ (reference sequence). This CDR3 spans 12 amino acids. CDR3 DNA sequence: TGTGCCAGCAGCCAAATGGCGGATGGCTACACCTTC. This codes for CASSQMADGYTF.

The chain carries TRBV7-2 and TRBJ1-4, with D unclear. Germline CDR1 SGHTA, CDR2 FQGNSA. CDR3 length: 14 amino acids. Trimming took 5 bases from V and 4 from J, leaving 11 bases between them. CDR3 residues: CASSPRSDNEKLFF. The DNA of the CDR3 is TGTGCCAGCAGCCCTCGGAGCGATAATGAAAAACTGTTTTTT.

Many counts were recorded for this clonotype. The chain has TRBV20-1 and TRBJ1-5; TRBD1 might be the D (5 bases). The V and J ends lost 1 base and 2 bases respectively, with 9 bases between them. The CDR3 is 14 residues long. The germline gives CDR1 DFQATT, CDR2 SNEGSKA (reference sequence). The CDR3 loop reads CSARVRGGNQPQHF. The CDR3, as DNA: TGCAGTGCTAGAGTGCGGGGCGGCAATCAGCCCCAGCATTTT.

The chain combines TRBV19 with TRBJ2-1; 9 bases line up with TRBD2. V lost 6 bases to trimming and J lost 4 bases; unmatched junction nucleotides: 7. Germline V gene sequence: CDR1 LNHDA, CDR2 SQIVND (reference sequence). The CDR3 has 15 amino acids. CDR3 amino acids: CASRVAGVGYNEQFF. As DNA, the CDR3 is TGTGCCAGTAGGGTAGCGGGAGTAGGATACAATGAGCAGTTCTTC.

The chain has TRBV7-3 and TRBJ1-1; D not resolved. The CDR3 contains 14 residues. The germline CDR1 and CDR2 sequences are SGHTA and FQGTGA. The ends were cut back, 1 base at V and 7 bases at J, with 13 bases in the middle. The CDR3 bases are TGTGCCAGCAGCTTAATGGGCGGGGTTAATGAAGCTTTCTTT. This encodes CASSLMGGVNEAFF.

The chain combines TRBV28 with TRBJ2-5, with TRBD1 matching over 7 bases. Trimming at V came to 3 bases and at J to 5 bases, leaving 9 bases not matched to a gene. The germline V gene encodes CDR1 MDHEN and CDR2 SYDVKM. The CDR3 runs to 15 residues. For the CDR3, the DNA is TGTGCCAGCAGTTTTCCCACAGGGGCAGGGGAGACCCAGTACTTC. Residues: CASSFPTGAGETQYF.

This clonotype has just one count. The CDR3 DNA reads TGCAGCGTTGAAGACGGGTATGAAGCTTTCTTT. It encodes CSVEDGYEAFF. V gene TRBV29-1 combines with J gene TRBJ1-1; no reliable D call. The CDR3 spans 11 residues. From germline, CDR1 is SQVTM and CDR2 ANQGSEA. V was pared by 0 bases and J by 7 bases, with 6 bases between.

The chain has TRBV20-1 and TRBJ2-3, with 7 bases that match TRBD2. The CDR3 consists of 16 residues. Germline V lookup: CDR1 DFQATT, CDR2 SNEGSKA (reference sequence). V gave up 4 bases and J gave up 0 bases; unmatched junction bases: 10. CDR3 loop: CSAISSGTSSTDTQYF. The CDR3 DNA reads as TGCAGTGCTATCTCTAGCGGAACATCTAGCACAGATACGCAGTATTTT.

Concerning this clonotype: The DNA is omitted, as the CDR3 cannot be located on it reliably, and the CDR3 follows TCRdb's listing. This chain connects TRBV24-1 to TRBJ2-2; the D call of TRBD1 is as the table states it, not checked on the DNA. Counting both end residues, the CDR3 totals 22 amino acids. Germline V gives CDR1 KGHDR, CDR2 SFDVKD. CDR3: CATSGASNEQFFGPGNTGELFF.

The chain recombines TRBV19 with TRBJ2-3; D possibly corresponds to TRBD1 (5 bases). Trimming cost V 7 bases and J 3 bases, with 14 bases left between them. CDR3 length equals 14 residues. Germline V gives CDR1 LNHDA, CDR2 SQIVND (reference sequence). The CDR3 coding sequence is TGTGCCAGTAAGGAAGGGGAAGGGACAGATACGCAGTATTTT. Encoded protein: CASKEGEGTDTQYF.

The chain carries TRBV6-2 or TRBV6-3 and TRBJ1-5; D is unresolved. CDR3 length: 16 residues. V lost 0 bases and J lost 7, with 16 bases in between. Germline CDR1 MNHEY, CDR2 SVGEGT. The CDR3 spells CASSYSDYWRPQPQHF. The DNA for the CDR3 is TGTGCCAGCAGTTACTCGGACTACTGGCGACCGCAGCCCCAGCATTTT.

The chain recombines TRBV7-2 with TRBJ2-6, with TRBD2 matching over 7 bases. Germline-derived CDR1 and CDR2 are SGHTA and FQGNSA. This CDR3 spans 16 amino acids. V lost 0 bases, J lost 4 bases, and 3 bases stayed unmatched. The DNA of the CDR3 is TGTGCCAGCAGCTTAGCGCGGGGGAACGGGGCCAACGTCCTGACTTTC. It is translated as CASSLARGNGANVLTF.

This clonotype occurred a few times. The chain uses TRBV3-1 and TRBJ2-3; 7 bases line up with TRBD2. Germline V gene lookup returns CDR1 LGHDT and CDR2 YNNKEL (reference sequence). J gave up 5 bases and V 1 base, and 6 bases lay outside the gene matches. The CDR3 has 15 residues. The CDR3 coding sequence is TGTGCCAGCAGCCAAGGGGGGGTAGCGGGAGATACGCAGTATTTT. It specifies CASSQGGVAGDTQYF.

This clonotype was observed a handful of times. The V gene is TRBV3-1, the J gene TRBJ2-7, with D unresolved. The V gene lost 4 bases and the J gene lost 3 bases, with 13 bases spanning the gap. The CDR3 is 14 residues long. Germline-derived CDR1 and CDR2 are LGHDT and YNNKEL (reference sequence). The CDR3 DNA follows: TGTGCCAGCAGCCTAAGAGGCTCAGACTACGAGCAGTACTTC. Translation: CASSLRGSDYEQYF.

Many counts were recorded for this clonotype. The genes are TRBV18 and TRBJ2-1, with 8 bases that match TRBD2. Unmatched junction bases numbered 10, after V lost 6 bases and J lost 6 bases. This CDR3 comprises 15 residues. Germline loops: CDR1 KGHSH, CDR2 LQKENI. CDR3 protein: CASSLRTSMGNEQFF. The CDR3 bases are TGTGCCAGCTCTCTCCGGACTAGCATGGGCAATGAGCAGTTCTTC.

The J gene is TRBJ2-3, the V gene TRBV27; perhaps TRBD2 as D (5 bases). The germline CDR1 and CDR2 sequences are MNHEY and SMNVEV (reference sequence). V lost 2 bases and J lost 4, with 7 bases in between. CDR3 size: 13 residues. The CDR3 nucleotides are TGTGCCAGCAGTTTACGGGAAGCAGATACGCAGTATTTT. Protein sequence: CASSLREADTQYF.

The rearrangement joins TRBV7-9 to TRBJ1-1; D possibly corresponds to TRBD1 (6 bases). The CDR3 has 13 residues. Trimming removed 5 bases at V and 8 bases at J, with 15 bases between. The germline CDR1 and CDR2 sequences are SEHNR and FQNEAQ (reference sequence). This chain's CDR3 is CASSPTGSSEAFF. The DNA for the CDR3 is TGTGCCAGCAGCCCCACAGGGAGCTCCGAAGCTTTCTTT.

This clonotype has only a few counts. A read error may explain this, as a much larger clone is one base away. V and J are TRBV11-2 and TRBJ2-1; weak D call: TRBD2 (7 bases). From germline, CDR1 is SGHAT and CDR2 FQNNGV. The CDR3 contains 15 residues. V was cut by 3 bases and J by 6 bases, with 15 bases left in between. DNA for the CDR3: TGTGCCAGCAGCTTTGGAGGGAGGGGGTGCAATGAGCAGTTCTTC. Amino acids: CASSFGGRGCNEQFF.

This clonotype has just a few counts. This sequence joins TRBV6-6 and TRBJ1-2, with D perhaps matching TRBD1 (6 bases). Germline assignment: CDR1 MNHNY and CDR2 SVGAGI (reference sequence). This CDR3 region has 14 residues. V lost 2 bases to trimming and J lost 6 bases, with 13 bases between them. CDR3 nucleotide sequence: TGTGCCAGCAGTTACCTGGGGGGCGCGGATGGCTACACCTTC. It specifies CASSYLGGADGYTF.

This clonotype was recorded at least ten times. The genes are TRBV27 and TRBJ2-1, with 11 bases aligning to TRBD2. CDR3 size: 15 residues. V lost 5 bases and J lost 7; bases outside the gene matches: 7. CDR1 is MNHEY and CDR2 is SMNVEV in the germline V gene (reference sequence). Here the CDR3 reads CASSRLAGGSNEQFF. CDR3 nucleotide sequence: TGTGCCAGCAGTCGGCTAGCGGGAGGAAGTAATGAGCAGTTCTTC.

This clonotype appeared a few times. The genes are TRBV30 and TRBJ1-5; weak D call: TRBD1 (5 bases). CDR3 length equals 17 residues. CDR1 GTSNPN and CDR2 SVGIG come from the germline V gene (reference sequence). V gave up 0 bases and J gave up 7 bases, with 22 bases separating them. The CDR3 DNA is TGTGCCTGGAGTGTACTATCCTCCGGGACCTCGGACCAGCCCCAGCATTTT. Translation: CAWSVLSSGTSDQPQHF.

The chain's CDR3 is CASTPGQGGDYTF. The CDR3 nucleotides are TGCGCCAGCACTCCGGGACAGGGCGGCGACTACACCTTC. The rearrangement joins TRBV5-1 to TRBJ1-2; 9 bases fit TRBD1. CDR3 length: 13 amino acids. Germline V gene lookup returns CDR1 SGHRS and CDR2 YFSETQ. The trim removed 6 bases at V and 10 bases at J, leaving 10 bases unmatched.

This clonotype showed up many times. The chain joins TRBV20-1 to TRBJ2-3, with 10 bases identical to TRBD2. J lost 4 bases, V lost 3 bases, and 7 bases had no gene match. The CDR3 consists of 15 residues. Germline V gene lookup returns CDR1 DFQATT and CDR2 SNEGSKA (reference sequence). The CDR3 reads CSASRPSGSPDTQYF. CDR3 sequence (DNA): TGCAGTGCTAGTAGGCCTAGCGGGAGCCCAGATACGCAGTATTTT.